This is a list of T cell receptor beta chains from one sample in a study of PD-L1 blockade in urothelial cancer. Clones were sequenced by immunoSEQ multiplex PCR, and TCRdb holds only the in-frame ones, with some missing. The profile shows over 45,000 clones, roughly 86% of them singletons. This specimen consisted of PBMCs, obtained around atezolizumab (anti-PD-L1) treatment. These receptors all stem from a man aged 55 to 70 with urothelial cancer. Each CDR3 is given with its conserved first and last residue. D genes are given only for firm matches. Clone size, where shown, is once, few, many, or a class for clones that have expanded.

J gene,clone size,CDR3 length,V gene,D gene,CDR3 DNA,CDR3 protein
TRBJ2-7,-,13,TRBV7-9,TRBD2,TGTGCCAGCAGCTTAGCGGGGGGGATCGAGCAGTACTTC,CASSLAGGIEQYF
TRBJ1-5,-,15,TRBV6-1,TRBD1,TGTGCCAGCAGTGGGCTGGGACAGGTCAATCAGCCCCAGCATTTT,CASSGLGQVNQPQHF
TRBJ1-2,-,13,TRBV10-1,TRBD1,TGCGCCAGCAGTGAGTGGACAGGGAGCGGCTACACCTTC,CASSEWTGSGYTF
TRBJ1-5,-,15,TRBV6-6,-,TGTGCCAGCAGCCGACGACAGAATAGCAATCAGCCCCAGCATTTT,CASSRRQNSNQPQHF
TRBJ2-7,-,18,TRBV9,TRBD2,TGTGCCAGCAGCGTAGGGATCCGACTAGCGGGAGAACCCTACGAGCAGTACTTC,CASSVGIRLAGEPYEQYF
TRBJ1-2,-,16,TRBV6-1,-,TGTGCCAGCAGTGGGCAGGGACAAAAATTTTCCTATGGCTACACCTTC,CASSGQGQKFSYGYTF
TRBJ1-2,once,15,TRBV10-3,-,TGTGCCATCACCTATTCCTACAGGGACCACTATGGCTACACCTTC,CAITYSYRDHYGYTF
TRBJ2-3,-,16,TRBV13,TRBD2,TGTGCCAGCAGCCCCACTAGCGGGTGGTCCACAGATACGCAGTATTTT,CASSPTSGWSTDTQYF
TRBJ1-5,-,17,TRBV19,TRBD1,TGTGCCAGTACCAAAGGACAGGGGGCGTTTGTCAATCAGCCCCAGCATTTT,CASTKGQGAFVNQPQHF
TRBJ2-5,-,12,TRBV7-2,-,TGTGCCAGCAGCTTAGACGGAGAGACCCAGTACTTC,CASSLDGETQYF
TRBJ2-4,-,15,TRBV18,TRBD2,TGTGCCAGCTCAGGGGTCGGGGGGATGAAAAACATTCAGTACTTC,CASSGVGGMKNIQYF
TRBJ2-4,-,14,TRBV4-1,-,TGCGCCAGCAGCCAAACTTCTCGAACAGATGCGATCTACTTC,CASSQTSRTDAIYF
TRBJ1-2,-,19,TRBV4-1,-,TGCGCCAGCAGCCAAACGGAGCGGTCGGCTCTCAAAGCTAACTATGGCTACACCTTC,CASSQTERSALKANYGYTF
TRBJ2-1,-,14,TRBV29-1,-,TGCAGCGCTGATACTCGTGGGGGGGCAGGTGAGCAGTTCTTC,CSADTRGGAGEQFF
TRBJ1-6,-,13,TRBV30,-,TGTGCCTGGAGTCGGTTCTATAATTCACCCCTCCACTTT,CAWSRFYNSPLHF
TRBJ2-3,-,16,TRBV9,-,TGTGCCAGCAGCAGAGTGGGCGGGATTTACACAGATACGCAGTATTTT,CASSRVGGIYTDTQYF
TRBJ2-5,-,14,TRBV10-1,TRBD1,TGCGCCAGCAGTGAGGACAGGGGGCCAGTGACCCAGTACTTC,CASSEDRGPVTQYF
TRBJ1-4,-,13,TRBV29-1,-,TGCAGCGTTGACAGTGCAACTAATGAAAAACTGTTTTTT,CSVDSATNEKLFF
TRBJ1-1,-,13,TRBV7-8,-,TGTGCCAGCAGCTCAAGGACGGGGATTGAAGCTTTCTTT,CASSSRTGIEAFF
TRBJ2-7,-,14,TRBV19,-,TGTGCCAGTAGTGGCATAGGAGCCGGAGGCGAGCAGTACTTC,CASSGIGAGGEQYF
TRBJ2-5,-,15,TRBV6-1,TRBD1,TGTGCCAGCAGTGAGAGGGACAGAAGACAAGAGACCCAGTACTTC,CASSERDRRQETQYF
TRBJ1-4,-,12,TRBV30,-,TGTGCCTGGAGCACCCTGGGCGAAAAACTGTTTTTT,CAWSTLGEKLFF
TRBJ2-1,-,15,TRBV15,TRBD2,TGTGCCACCAGCTTTAGTAGCGGGAGGGCCTTTGAGCAGTTCTTC,CATSFSSGRAFEQFF
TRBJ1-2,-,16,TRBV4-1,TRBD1,TGCGCCAGCAGCCGCCAGGAGGGGGCAGGAAACTATGGCTACACCTTC,CASSRQEGAGNYGYTF
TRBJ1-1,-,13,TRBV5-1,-,TGCGCCAGCAGCTTGAAGAGAAACACTGAAGCTTTCTTT,CASSLKRNTEAFF
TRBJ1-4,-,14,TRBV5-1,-,TGCGCCAGCAACCGCGGGGGAGGGGGTGAAAAACTGTTTTTT,CASNRGGGGEKLFF
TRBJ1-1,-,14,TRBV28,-,TGTGCCAGCAGTTTGGGAGGGGGGAACACTGAAGCTTTCTTT,CASSLGGGNTEAFF